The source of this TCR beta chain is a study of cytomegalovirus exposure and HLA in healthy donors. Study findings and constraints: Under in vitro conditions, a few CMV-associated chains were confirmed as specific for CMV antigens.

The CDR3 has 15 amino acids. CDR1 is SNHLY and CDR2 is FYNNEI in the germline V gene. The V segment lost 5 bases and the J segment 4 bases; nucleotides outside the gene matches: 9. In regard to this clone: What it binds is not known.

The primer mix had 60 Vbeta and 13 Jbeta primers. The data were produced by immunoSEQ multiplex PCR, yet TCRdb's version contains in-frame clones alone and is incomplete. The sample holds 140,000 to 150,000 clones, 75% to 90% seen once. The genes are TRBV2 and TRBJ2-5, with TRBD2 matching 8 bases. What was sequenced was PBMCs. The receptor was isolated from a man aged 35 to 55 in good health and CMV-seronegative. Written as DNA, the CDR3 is TGTGCCAGCAGTTTTAGCGGGGCGGAGGGAGAGACCCAGTACTTC. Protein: CASSFSGAEGETQYF.